This T cell receptor (beta chain) derives from a study of T cells after yellow fever vaccination. Study results and limitations: Compared with primary, the secondary response was weaker and peaked at day 5, not 15.

Of note for this clonotype: Its antigen is still unknown. The junction departs from the called germline gene at one end, perhaps through a read error.

Germline V gene sequence: CDR1 SGHTA, CDR2 FQGNSA. The CDR3 spans 14 residues. TCRdb called the 5' RACE reads again in MiXCR, with one record for every CDR3 protein. The table has about 630,000 distinct CDR3 sequences, more than 9% seen once. The chain joins TRBV7-2 to TRBJ1-3; D is perhaps TRBD1 (5 bases). The source was PBMCs, collected on the day of the yellow fever booster vaccination. This receptor was obtained from a young man who received the YFV17D yellow fever vaccine. CDR3 amino acids: CALIWWGNGYTIYF. The CDR3 DNA reads as TGTGCCCTCATTTGGTGGGGGAATGGATACACCATATATTTT. Using reference TRBV7-2 and TRBJ1-3 for the parts outside the CDR3, the full variable domain is GAGVSQSPSNKVTEKGKDVELRCDPISGHTALYWYRQSLGQGLEFLIYFQGNSAPDKSGLPSDRFSAERTGGSVSTLTIQRTQQEDSAVYLCALIWWGNGYTIYFGEGSWLTVV.